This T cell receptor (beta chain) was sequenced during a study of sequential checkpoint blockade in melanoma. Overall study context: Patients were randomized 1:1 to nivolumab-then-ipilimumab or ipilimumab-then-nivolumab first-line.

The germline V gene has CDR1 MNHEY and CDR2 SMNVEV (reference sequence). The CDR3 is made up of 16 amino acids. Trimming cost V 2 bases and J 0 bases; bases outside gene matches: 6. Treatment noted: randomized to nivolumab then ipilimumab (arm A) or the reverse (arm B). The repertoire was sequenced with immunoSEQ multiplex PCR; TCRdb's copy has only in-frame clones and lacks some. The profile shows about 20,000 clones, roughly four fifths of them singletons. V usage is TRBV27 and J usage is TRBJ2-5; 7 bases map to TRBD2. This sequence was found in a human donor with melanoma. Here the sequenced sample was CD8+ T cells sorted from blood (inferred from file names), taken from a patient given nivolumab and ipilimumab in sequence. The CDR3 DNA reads TGTGCCAGCAGTTTAACGGGGGGAGTCTACCAAGAGACCCAGTACTTC. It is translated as CASSLTGGVYQETQYF.